Below are 13 T cell receptor beta chains sequenced from a single sample in a study of cytotoxic CD8 clonotypes in ibrutinib-treated CLL (dated by TCRdb to the early 2020s). Library preparation employed the immunoSEQ multiplex PCR assay. The clones in this table, taken by TCRdb from immuneACCESS, are in-frame only. Not every clone is retained; where verified, under half of the shortfall comes from an unresolved V gene, and the cause of the rest is unknown. The sample includes about 8,600 clones, with 60% to 80% observed a single time. The ten largest clones take up about 40% of the sample. The starting material was PBMCs, obtained before ibrutinib treatment. These receptors all come from a human donor with chronic lymphocytic leukemia.

The CDR3 sequence: CASSFRGGSSDEQYF. For the CDR3, the DNA is TGTGCCAGCAGCTTCAGAGGGGGCTCCAGCGACGAGCAGTACTTC. This chain links TRBV5-6 with TRBJ2-7, with TRBD1 identical over 7 bases. The CDR3 runs to 15 residues. Losses at the gene ends were 2 bases for V and 5 bases for J; bases not matched to a gene: 10. The V gene's germline CDR1 is SGHDT and CDR2 YYEEEE.

CDR3 region: CASKNPGADTEAFF. The CDR3 region has the DNA TGTGCCAGCAAAAACCCGGGGGCAGACACTGAAGCTTTCTTT. The J gene is TRBJ1-1, the V gene TRBV28; possibly TRBD1 for D (6 bases). The CDR3 is 14 amino acids. Germline CDR1 and CDR2: MDHEN and SYDVKM. Trimming removed 7 bases from V and 3 bases from J, with 15 bases in between.

This chain joins TRBV2 and TRBJ2-7, with 7 nucleotides matching TRBD1. Germline V lookup: CDR1 SNHLY, CDR2 FYNNEI. This CDR3 spans 13 amino acids. V dropped 8 bases and J dropped 0; count of bases not matched to a gene: 4. The CDR3 coding sequence is TGTGCCAGCTGGGACAGTCGCTCCTACGAGCAGTACTTC. It encodes CASWDSRSYEQYF.

This chain uses TRBV5-1 with TRBJ2-5, with a possible D match to TRBD2 (5 bases). Between the trimmed V and J ends, which lost 4 bases and 5 bases, there was a span of 15 bases. This CDR3 has 14 residues. Germline CDR1 reads SGHRS; CDR2 reads YFSETQ. The CDR3 is CASSAEGRTETQYF. In DNA, the CDR3 is TGCGCCAGCAGCGCCGAGGGCCGGACGGAGACCCAGTACTTC.

Details on this clone: Other DNA sequences in the sample encode the same CDR3. The rearrangement uses TRBV6-1 and TRBJ2-7, with 8 nucleotides matching TRBD2. Trimming removed 3 bases from V and 7 bases from J; junction bases left unmatched: 11. Germline assignment: CDR1 MNHNS and CDR2 SASEGT. This CDR3 spans 15 amino acids. The chain's CDR3 is CASSEAGREVGEQYF. The CDR3 DNA follows: TGTGCCAGCAGTGAGGCGGGGCGGGAGGTGGGGGAGCAGTACTTC.

This clone was recorded once. V is TRBV28 and J is TRBJ1-4; a possible D gene is TRBD1 (5 bases). Trimming stripped 6 bases from V and 8 bases from J, with 28 bases between. CDR1 MDHEN and CDR2 SYDVKM come from the germline V gene. The CDR3 consists of 18 residues. The CDR3 sequence is CASRPNPGTAKVVEKLFF. CDR3 nucleotides: TGTGCCAGCAGACCGAACCCCGGGACGGCGAAGGTGGTCGAAAAACTGTTTTTT.

The V and J genes are TRBV25-1 and TRBJ1-1; possibly TRBD1 for D (5 bases). Germline V gene data show CDR1 as MGHDK and CDR2 as SYGVNS. Trimming shortened V by 3 bases and J by 5 bases, and 10 bases separated the two germline ends. The length of the CDR3 is 13 residues. The CDR3 bases are TGTGCCAGCAGTGAGGGGGTACGTACTGAAGCTTTCTTT. Translating it yields CASSEGVRTEAFF.

The rearrangement joins TRBV6-6 to TRBJ2-7; the D is unclear. The CDR3 consists of 11 residues. The germline V and J ends were trimmed by 7 bases and 6 bases, with 10 bases remaining between them. From germline, CDR1 is MNHNY and CDR2 SVGAGI (reference sequence). CDR3 region: CASISGSEQYF. The CDR3 coding sequence is TGTGCCAGCATCTCCGGATCCGAGCAGTACTTC.

By sample fraction, this clone is medium-sized. V gene TRBV21-1 combines with J gene TRBJ2-7; TRBD1, the table's D call, was not compared with the DNA. TRBV21-1 is a listed pseudogene. The length of the CDR3 is 18 residues. The CDR3 nucleotides are TGTGCCAGCAGCAAAGCTAATTTTGAAGTTGCAGTAACCTACGAGCAGTACTTC. It encodes CASSKANFEVAVTYEQYF.

CDR3 sequence (DNA): TGTGCCAGCAGCTTAGCAGAGGGACTAGCGGACCTACGAAAGCAGTACTTC. Translated, it gives CASSLAEGLADLRKQYF. This chain links TRBV7-8 with TRBJ2-7, with 11 bases lining up with TRBD2. This CDR3 contains 17 residues. CDR1 is SGHVS, CDR2 FQNEAQ, per germline. V lost 0 bases, J lost 8 bases, and 12 bases stayed unmatched. Complete variable domain (other parts from reference TRBV7-8 and TRBJ2-7): GAGVSQSPRYKVAKRGQDVALRCDPISGHVSLFWYQQALGQGPEFLTYFQNEAQLDKSGLPSDRFFAERPEGSVSTLKIQRTQQEDSAVYLCASSLAEGLADLRKQYFGPGTRLTVT.

This chain links TRBV11-2 with TRBJ2-7; a possible D gene is TRBD1 (6 bases). The CDR3 length is 13 residues. Looked up from germline, CDR1 is SGHAT and CDR2 is FQNNGV. V shed 1 base and J shed 7 bases, with 11 bases lying between them. The CDR3 DNA follows: TGTGCCAGCAGCTTAGGACAGGCAAGTGAGCAGTACTTC. Translating gives CASSLGQASEQYF.

The rearrangement joins TRBV27 to TRBJ2-2; TRBD1 aligns across 8 bases. CDR3 size: 17 residues. V gave up 3 bases and J gave up 3 bases; unmatched junction bases: 9. The germline CDR1 and CDR2 sequences are MNHEY and SMNVEV (reference sequence). The CDR3 loop is CASSFAGRGLYTGELFF. The CDR3 DNA reads as TGTGCCAGCAGTTTTGCGGGCAGGGGGCTTTACACCGGGGAGCTGTTTTTT.

In this sample, this clone turned up a few times. This sequence joins TRBV19 and TRBJ1-2; no definite D call. Germline CDR1 LNHDA, CDR2 SQIVND (reference sequence). CDR3 length: 12 amino acids. V was pared by 0 bases and J by 13 bases, with 12 bases between. The CDR3 loop is CASSIESGLATF. DNA of the CDR3: TGTGCCAGTAGTATAGAATCCGGGCTGGCCACCTTC.